The present TCR beta chain was sequenced within a study of vaccination and CD4 T cells after COVID-19. The study, taken as a whole, reports: Clonotypes reactive to SARS-CoV-2 had a median that went up from 21 to 38, but not significantly.

Between the trimmed V and J ends, which lost 3 bases and 0 bases, there was a span of 22 bases. Germline V CDR1 and CDR2: LNHDA, SQIVND (reference sequence). This CDR3 has 19 residues. Concerning this clonotype itself: The target antigen is unknown.

Cultured CD4+ T cells had their DNA profiled by the Oncomine TCR Beta short-read assay. TCRdb re-called the PCR reads through MiXCR, storing one row per CDR3 protein. The sample includes 9,500 to 15,000 distinct CDR3 sequences, 45% to 55% seen only once; the top ten take 15%. Treatment here: approximately nine-day PBMC culture with coronavirus spike peptide pools or control peptides (ViraFEST assay). The origin of this receptor is a human donor who had recovered from COVID-19. Sequencing was done on a sample of CD4+ T cells from blood, cultured in vitro. V usage is TRBV19 and J usage is TRBJ2-3; TRBD2 might be the D (6 bases). CDR3 amino acids: CASSIIHGASAYSTDTQYF. The CDR3 region has the DNA TGTGCCAGTAGTATTATACACGGGGCTAGCGCTTATAGCACAGATACGCAGTATTTT.